These T cell receptor beta chains were read from a single sample in a study of cytomegalovirus exposure and HLA in healthy donors. Some clones are missing from TCRdb's copy, which holds only in-frame ones; the method was immunoSEQ multiplex PCR. Seen here are under 200,000 clones, 86% observed once, and the top ten hold less than 0.4%. The sequenced sample consisted of PBMCs. The receptors originated from a woman aged 25 to 45 in good health and CMV-seronegative. Each CDR3 is given with its conserved first and last residue. D genes are given only for firm matches. Part of the rows lack a size; the others show once, few, many or a class for expanded clones.

TRBJ2-7,TRBV5-1,NA,NA,CASSRLAQGGSYEQYF,TGCGCCAGCAGTCGACTCGCACAGGGAGGGTCCTACGAGCAGTACTTC
TRBJ2-5,TRBV2,once,NA,CASSPGRGTRTQYF,TGTGCCAGCAGTCCCGGCCGGGGAACGAGGACCCAGTACTTC
TRBJ2-2,TRBV19,NA,NA,CASSMGPQGTGELFF,TGTGCCAGTAGTATGGGCCCCCAGGGCACCGGGGAGCTGTTTTTT
TRBJ1-1,TRBV30,NA,TRBD1,CAWSRRTGAEAFF,TGTGCCTGGAGCAGACGGACAGGCGCTGAAGCTTTCTTT
TRBJ1-2,TRBV29-1,NA,NA,CSVGEGYGYTF,TGCAGCGTTGGCGAGGGCTATGGCTACACCTTC
TRBJ2-2,TRBV11-3,NA,TRBD2,CASSLEGLAGTGELFF,TGTGCCAGCAGCTTAGAAGGACTAGCGGGTACCGGGGAGCTGTTTTTT
TRBJ1-2,TRBV5-8,NA,TRBD1,CASSLDRGADGYTF,TGTGCCAGCAGCTTGGACAGGGGGGCAGATGGCTACACCTTC
TRBJ1-6,TRBV2,NA,TRBD1,CASSLTGTGSPLHF,TGTGCCAGCAGCCTGACAGGGACGGGTTCACCCCTCCACTTT
TRBJ2-2,TRBV7-3,NA,NA,CASSRRGTGELFF,TGTGCCAGCAGTCGGCGAGGGACCGGGGAGCTGTTTTTT
TRBJ2-5,TRBV5-3,NA,NA,CARSGNRATRRETQYF,TGTGCCAGAAGCGGAAACCGGGCCACTAGACGGGAGACCCAGTACTTC
TRBJ2-2,TRBV5-4,NA,NA,CASSLEGSNTGELFF,TGTGCCAGCAGCTTGGAGGGGTCGAACACCGGGGAGCTGTTTTTT
TRBJ2-2,TRBV9,NA,NA,CASSVESTGELFF,TGTGCCAGCAGCGTAGAGAGCACCGGGGAGCTGTTTTTT